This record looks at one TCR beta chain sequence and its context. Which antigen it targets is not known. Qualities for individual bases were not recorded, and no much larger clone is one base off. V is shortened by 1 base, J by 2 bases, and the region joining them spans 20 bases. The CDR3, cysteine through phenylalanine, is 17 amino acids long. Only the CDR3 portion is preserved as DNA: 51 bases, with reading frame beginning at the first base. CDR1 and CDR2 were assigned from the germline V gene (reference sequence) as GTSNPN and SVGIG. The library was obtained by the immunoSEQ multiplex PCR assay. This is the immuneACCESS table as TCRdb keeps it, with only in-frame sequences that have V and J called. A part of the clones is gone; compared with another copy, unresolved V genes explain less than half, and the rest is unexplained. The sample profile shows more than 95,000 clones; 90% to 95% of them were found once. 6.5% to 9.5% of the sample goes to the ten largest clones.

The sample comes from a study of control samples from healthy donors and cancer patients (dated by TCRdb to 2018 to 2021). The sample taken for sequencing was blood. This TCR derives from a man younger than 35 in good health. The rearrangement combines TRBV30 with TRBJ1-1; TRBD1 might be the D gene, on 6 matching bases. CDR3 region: CAWSGGTSRTTNTEAFF. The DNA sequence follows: TGTGCCTGGAGTGGGGGGACATCCAGAACAACAAACACTGAAGCTTTCTTT.